The present entry profiles one TCR beta chain with its context. The antigen is not known. This specimen comes from a study of T cells after yellow fever vaccination. For TCR, cDNA came from 5'RACE template switching, which added a universal primer site and UMIs. MiXCR was run by TCRdb on the 5' RACE reads, yielding one entry per CDR3 protein. The sample lists 300,000 to 400,000 distinct CDR3 sequences; roughly 9.4% were seen once. Study outcomes and limitations: Most primary-vaccination clones recurred post-booster (around 95% CD4, roughly 90% CD8). Weaker in magnitude, the secondary response showed a faster peak on day 5 versus 15. Few clonotypes appeared in both CD4 and CD8 compartments.

This CDR3 contains 16 residues. V lost 0 bases to trimming and J lost 4 bases, with 13 bases between them. Germline CDR1 SGHVS, CDR2 FNYEAQ. The source material was PBMCs, sampled on the day of the first yellow fever vaccination. This receptor was taken from a man aged 18 to 29 who received the YFV17D yellow fever vaccine. The rearrangement links TRBV7-6 to TRBJ1-3; no firm D call. In DNA form, the CDR3 reads TGTGCCAGCAGCTTAGCTAGTCTCGCGGGAGGAAACACCATATATTTT. Translated, it gives CASSLASLAGGNTIYF. Full variable domain (rest looked up from reference TRBV7-6 and TRBJ1-3): GAGVSQSPRYKVTKRGQDVALRCDPISGHVSLYWYRQALGQGPEFLTYFNYEAQQDKSGLPNDRFSAERPEGSISTLTIQRTEQRDSAMYRCASSLASLAGGNTIYFGEGSWLTVV.